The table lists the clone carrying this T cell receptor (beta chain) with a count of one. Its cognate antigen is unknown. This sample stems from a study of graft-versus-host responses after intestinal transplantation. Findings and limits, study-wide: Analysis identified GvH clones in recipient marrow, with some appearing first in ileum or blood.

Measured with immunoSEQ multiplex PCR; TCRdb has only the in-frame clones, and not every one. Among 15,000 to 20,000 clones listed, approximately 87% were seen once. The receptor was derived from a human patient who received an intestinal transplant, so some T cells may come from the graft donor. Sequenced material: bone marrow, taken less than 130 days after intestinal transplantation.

In nucleotides, the CDR3 is TGTGCCAGCAGTCCTGGCCAGGGGGCGCGTGGAAACACCATATATTTT. Amino acid sequence: CASSPGQGARGNTIYF. The rearrangement links TRBV7-9 to TRBJ1-3; 8 bases are shared with TRBD1. Germline V gene lookup returns CDR1 SEHNR and CDR2 FQNEAQ (reference sequence). This CDR3 has 16 residues. The ends lost 6 bases at V and 3 bases at J; junction bases unmatched: 10.